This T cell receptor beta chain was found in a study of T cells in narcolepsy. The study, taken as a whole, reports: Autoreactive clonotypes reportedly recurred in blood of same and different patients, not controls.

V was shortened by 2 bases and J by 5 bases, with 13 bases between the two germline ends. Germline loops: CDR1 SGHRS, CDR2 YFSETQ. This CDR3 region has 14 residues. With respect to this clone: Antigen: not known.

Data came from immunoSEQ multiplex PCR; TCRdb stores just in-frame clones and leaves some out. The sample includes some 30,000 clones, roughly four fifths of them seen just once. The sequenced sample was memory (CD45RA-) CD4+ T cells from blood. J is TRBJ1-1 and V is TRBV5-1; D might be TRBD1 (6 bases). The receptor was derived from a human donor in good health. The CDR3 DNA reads TGCGCCAGCAGCTTTAAAGGACAGCTAACTGAAGCTTTCTTT. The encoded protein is CASSFKGQLTEAFF.